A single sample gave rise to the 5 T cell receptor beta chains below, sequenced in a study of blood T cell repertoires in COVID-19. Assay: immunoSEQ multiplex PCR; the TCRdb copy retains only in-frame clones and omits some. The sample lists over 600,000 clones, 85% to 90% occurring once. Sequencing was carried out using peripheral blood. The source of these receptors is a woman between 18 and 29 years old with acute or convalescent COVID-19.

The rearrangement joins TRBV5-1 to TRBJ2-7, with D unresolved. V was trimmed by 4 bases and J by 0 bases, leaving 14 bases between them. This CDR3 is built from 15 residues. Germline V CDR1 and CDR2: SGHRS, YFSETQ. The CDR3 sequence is CASSADGYSSYEQYF. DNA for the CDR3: TGCGCCAGCAGCGCAGACGGATACAGCTCCTACGAGCAGTACTTC.

Here the CDR3 reads CATRCCTGGYGYTF. The CDR3 bases are TGTGCCACCAGGTGCTGTACCGGGGGGTATGGCTACACCTTC. V usage is TRBV24-1 and J usage is TRBJ1-2; TRBD1 is a possible D gene (5 bases). V was pared by 7 bases and J by 5 bases, with 16 bases between. CDR1 is KGHDR and CDR2 is SFDVKD in the germline V gene. The CDR3 has 14 residues.

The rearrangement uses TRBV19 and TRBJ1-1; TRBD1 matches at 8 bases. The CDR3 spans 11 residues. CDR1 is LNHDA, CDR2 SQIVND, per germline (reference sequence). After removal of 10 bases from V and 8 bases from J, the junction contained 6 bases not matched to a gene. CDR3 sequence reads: CATGRQGEAFF. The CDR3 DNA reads TGTGCCACCGGAAGACAGGGGGAAGCTTTCTTT. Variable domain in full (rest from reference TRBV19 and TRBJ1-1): DGGITQSPKYLFRKEGQNVTLSCEQNLNHDAMYWYRQDPGQGLRLIYYSQIVNDFQKGDIAEGYSVSREKKESFPLTVTSAQKNPTAFYLCATGRQGEAFFGQGTRLTVV.

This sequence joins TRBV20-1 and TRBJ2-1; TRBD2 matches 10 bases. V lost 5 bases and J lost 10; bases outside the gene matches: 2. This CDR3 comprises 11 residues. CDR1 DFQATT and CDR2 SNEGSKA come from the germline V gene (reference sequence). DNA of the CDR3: TGCAGTGCTGCACTAGCGGGGGAGCAGTTCTTC. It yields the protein CSAALAGEQFF.

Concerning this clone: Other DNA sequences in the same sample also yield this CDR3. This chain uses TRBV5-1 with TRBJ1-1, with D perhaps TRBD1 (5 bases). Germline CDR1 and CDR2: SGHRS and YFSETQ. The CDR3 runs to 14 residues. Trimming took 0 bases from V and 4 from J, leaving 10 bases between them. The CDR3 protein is CASSLGQGGTEAFF. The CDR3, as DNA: TGCGCCAGCAGCTTGGGGCAGGGCGGCACTGAAGCTTTCTTT.